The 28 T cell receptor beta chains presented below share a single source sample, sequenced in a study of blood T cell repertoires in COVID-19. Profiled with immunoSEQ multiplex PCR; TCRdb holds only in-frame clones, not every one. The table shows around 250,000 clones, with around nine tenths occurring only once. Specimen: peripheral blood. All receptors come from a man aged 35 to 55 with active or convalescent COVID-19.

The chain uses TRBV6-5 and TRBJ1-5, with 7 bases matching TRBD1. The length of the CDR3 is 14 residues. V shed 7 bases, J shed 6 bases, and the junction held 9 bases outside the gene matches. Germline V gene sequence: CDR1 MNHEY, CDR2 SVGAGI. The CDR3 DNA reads TGTGCCAGCAAGGAGGGGGCAGGGAGTCAGCCCCAGCATTTT. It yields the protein CASKEGAGSQPQHF.

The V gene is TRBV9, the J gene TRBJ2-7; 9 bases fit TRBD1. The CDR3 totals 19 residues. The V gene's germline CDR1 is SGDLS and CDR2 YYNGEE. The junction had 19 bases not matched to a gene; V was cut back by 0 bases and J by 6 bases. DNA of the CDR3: TGTGCCAGCAGCGTAGCTACAGGGTGGGCCGGGACAGGGCCCCCCGAGCAGTACTTC. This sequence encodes CASSVATGWAGTGPPEQYF. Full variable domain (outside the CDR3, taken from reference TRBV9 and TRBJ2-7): DSGVTQTPKHLITATGQRVTLRCSPRSGDLSVYWYQQSLDQGLQFLIQYYNGEERAKGNILERFSAQQFPDLHSELNLSSLELGDSALYFCASSVATGWAGTGPPEQYFGPGTRLTVT.

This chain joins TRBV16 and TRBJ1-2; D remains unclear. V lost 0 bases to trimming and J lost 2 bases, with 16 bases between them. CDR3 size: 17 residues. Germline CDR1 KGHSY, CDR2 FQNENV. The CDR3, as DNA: TGTGCCAGCAGCCAATCGAGAGGCAACATCGCAAACTATGGCTACACCTTC. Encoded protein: CASSQSRGNIANYGYTF.

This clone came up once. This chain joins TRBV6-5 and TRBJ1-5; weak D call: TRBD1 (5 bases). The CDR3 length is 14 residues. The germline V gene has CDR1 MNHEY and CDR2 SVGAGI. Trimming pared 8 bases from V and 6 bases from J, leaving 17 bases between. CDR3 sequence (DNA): TGTGCCAGCCAGAACGGGGGAGGAGGTCAGCCCCAGCATTTT. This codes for CASQNGGGGQPQHF.

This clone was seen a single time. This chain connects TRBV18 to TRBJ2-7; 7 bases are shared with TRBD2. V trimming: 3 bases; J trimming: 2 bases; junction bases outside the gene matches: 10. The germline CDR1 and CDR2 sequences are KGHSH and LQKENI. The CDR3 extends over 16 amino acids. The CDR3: CASSPGGVPGAYEQYF. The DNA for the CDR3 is TGTGCCAGCTCACCGGGGGGGGTCCCGGGGGCCTACGAGCAGTACTTC.

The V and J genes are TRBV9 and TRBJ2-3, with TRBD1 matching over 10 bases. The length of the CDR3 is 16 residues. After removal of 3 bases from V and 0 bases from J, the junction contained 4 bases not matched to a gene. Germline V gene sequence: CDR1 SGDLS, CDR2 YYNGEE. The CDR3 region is CASSDGTGDSTDTQYF. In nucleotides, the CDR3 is TGTGCCAGCAGCGATGGGACAGGGGATAGCACAGATACGCAGTATTTT. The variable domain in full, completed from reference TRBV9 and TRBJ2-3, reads DSGVTQTPKHLITATGQRVTLRCSPRSGDLSVYWYQQSLDQGLQFLIQYYNGEERAKGNILERFSAQQFPDLHSELNLSSLELGDSALYFCASSDGTGDSTDTQYFGPGTRLTVL.

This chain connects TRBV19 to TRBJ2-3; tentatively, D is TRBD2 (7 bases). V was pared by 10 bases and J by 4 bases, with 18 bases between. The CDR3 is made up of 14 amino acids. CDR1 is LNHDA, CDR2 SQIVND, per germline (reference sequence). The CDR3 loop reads CATGDGRPADTQYF. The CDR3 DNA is TGTGCCACAGGGGACGGGAGGCCGGCAGATACGCAGTATTTT. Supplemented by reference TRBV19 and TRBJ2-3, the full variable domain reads DGGITQSPKYLFRKEGQNVTLSCEQNLNHDAMYWYRQDPGQGLRLIYYSQIVNDFQKGDIAEGYSVSREKKESFPLTVTSAQKNPTAFYLCATGDGRPADTQYFGPGTRLTVL.

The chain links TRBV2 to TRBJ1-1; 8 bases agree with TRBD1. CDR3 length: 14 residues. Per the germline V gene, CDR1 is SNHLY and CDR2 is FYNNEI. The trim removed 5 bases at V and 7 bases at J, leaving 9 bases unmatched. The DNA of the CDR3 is TGTGCCAGCAGTACTCCGGGACAGGCTTTTGAAGCTTTCTTT. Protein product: CASSTPGQAFEAFF.

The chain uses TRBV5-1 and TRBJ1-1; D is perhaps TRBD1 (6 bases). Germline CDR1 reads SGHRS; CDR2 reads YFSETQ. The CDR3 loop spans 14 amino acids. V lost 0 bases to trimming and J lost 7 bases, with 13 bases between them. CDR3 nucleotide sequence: TGCGCCAGCAGCTTGGAACGGGGGGGCCTTGAAGCTTTCTTT. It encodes CASSLERGGLEAFF.

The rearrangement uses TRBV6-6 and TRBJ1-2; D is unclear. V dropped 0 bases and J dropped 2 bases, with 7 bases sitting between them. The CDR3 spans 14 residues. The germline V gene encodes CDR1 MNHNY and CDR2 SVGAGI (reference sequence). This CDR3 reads CASSYSAGNYGYTF. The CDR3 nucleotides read TGTGCCAGCAGTTACTCGGCAGGAAACTATGGCTACACCTTC.

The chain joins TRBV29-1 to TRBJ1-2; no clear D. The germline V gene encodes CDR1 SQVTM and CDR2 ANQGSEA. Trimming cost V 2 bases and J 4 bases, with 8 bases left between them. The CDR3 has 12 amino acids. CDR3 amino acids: CSVEREGYGYTF. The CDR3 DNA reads TGCAGCGTTGAAAGGGAGGGCTATGGCTACACCTTC.

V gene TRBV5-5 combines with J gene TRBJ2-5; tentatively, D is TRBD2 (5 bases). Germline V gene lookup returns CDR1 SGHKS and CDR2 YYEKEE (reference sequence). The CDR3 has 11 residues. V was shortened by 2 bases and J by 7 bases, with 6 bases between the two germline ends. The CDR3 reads CASSFSGTQYF. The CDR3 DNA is TGTGCCAGCAGCTTCAGCGGGACCCAGTACTTC.

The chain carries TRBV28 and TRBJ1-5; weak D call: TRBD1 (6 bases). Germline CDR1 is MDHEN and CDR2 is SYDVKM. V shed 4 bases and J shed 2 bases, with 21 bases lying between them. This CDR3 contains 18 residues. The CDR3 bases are TGTGCCAGCAGTTCCTTTGGGGGGGCAGAGTCGGGCAATCAGCCCCAGCATTTT. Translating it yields CASSSFGGAESGNQPQHF.

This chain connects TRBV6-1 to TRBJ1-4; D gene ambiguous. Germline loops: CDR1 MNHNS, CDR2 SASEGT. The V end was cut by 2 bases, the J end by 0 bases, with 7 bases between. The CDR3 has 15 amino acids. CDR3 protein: CASSEWAATNEKLFF. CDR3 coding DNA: TGTGCCAGCAGTGAATGGGCTGCAACTAATGAAAAACTGTTTTTT.

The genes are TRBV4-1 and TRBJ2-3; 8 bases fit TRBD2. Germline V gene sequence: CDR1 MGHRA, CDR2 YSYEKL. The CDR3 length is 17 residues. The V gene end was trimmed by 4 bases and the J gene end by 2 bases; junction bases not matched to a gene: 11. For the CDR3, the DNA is TGCGCCAGCAGCCCTCTTGAGCGCGGGGGGAACACAGATACGCAGTATTTT. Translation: CASSPLERGGNTDTQYF.

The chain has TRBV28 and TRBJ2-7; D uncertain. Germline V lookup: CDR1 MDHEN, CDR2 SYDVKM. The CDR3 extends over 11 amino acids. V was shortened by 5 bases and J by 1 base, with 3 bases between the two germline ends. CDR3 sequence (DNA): TGTGCCAGCAGTCATTCCTACGAGCAGTACTTC. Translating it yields CASSHSYEQYF.

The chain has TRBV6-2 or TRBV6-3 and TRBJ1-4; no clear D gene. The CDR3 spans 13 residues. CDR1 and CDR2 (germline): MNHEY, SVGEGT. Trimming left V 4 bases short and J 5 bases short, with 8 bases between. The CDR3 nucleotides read TGTGCCAGCAGTTCCCAGGCAAATGAAAAACTGTTTTTT. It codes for CASSSQANEKLFF.

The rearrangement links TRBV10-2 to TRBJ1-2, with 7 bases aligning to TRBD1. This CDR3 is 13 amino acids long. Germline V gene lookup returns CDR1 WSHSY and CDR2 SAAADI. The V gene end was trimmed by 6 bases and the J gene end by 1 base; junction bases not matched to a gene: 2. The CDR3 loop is CASSGTVNYGYTF. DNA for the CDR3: TGCGCCAGCAGCGGGACAGTTAACTATGGCTACACCTTC.

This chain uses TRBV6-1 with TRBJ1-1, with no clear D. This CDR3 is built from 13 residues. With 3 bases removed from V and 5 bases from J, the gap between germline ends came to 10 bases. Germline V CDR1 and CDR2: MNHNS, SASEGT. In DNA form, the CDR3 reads TGTGCCAGCAGTGATGAGAGAGGTACTGAAGCTTTCTTT. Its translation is CASSDERGTEAFF.

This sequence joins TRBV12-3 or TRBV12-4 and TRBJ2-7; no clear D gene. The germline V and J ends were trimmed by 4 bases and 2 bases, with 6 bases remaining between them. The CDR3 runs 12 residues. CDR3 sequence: CASSSYPYEQYF. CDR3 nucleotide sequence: TGTGCCAGCAGTTCCTACCCCTACGAGCAGTACTTC.

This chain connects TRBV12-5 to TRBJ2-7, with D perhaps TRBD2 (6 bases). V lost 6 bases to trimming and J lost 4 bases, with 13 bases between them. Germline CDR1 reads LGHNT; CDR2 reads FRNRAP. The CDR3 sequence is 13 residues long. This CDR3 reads CASGGRSVYEQYF. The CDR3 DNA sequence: TGTGCTAGTGGCGGGAGATCGGTTTACGAGCAGTACTTC.

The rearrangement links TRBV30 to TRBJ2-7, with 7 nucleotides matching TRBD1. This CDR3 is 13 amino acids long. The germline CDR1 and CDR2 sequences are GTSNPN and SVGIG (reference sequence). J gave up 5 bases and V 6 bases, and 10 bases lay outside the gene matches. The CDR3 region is CACDRQGYDEQYF. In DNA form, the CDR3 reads TGTGCCTGCGATAGACAGGGTTATGACGAGCAGTACTTC. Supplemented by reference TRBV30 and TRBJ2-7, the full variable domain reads SQTIHQWPATLVQPVGSPLSLECTVEGTSNPNLYWYRQAAGRGLQLLFYSVGIGQISSEVPQNLSASRPQDRQFILSSKKLLLSDSGFYLCACDRQGYDEQYFGPGTRLTVT.

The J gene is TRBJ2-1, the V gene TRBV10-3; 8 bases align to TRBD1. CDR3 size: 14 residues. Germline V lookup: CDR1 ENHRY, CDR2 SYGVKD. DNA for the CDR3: TGTGCAGCGGCGCAGGGGGCCTCCTACAATGAGCAGTTCTTC. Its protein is CAAAQGASYNEQFF.

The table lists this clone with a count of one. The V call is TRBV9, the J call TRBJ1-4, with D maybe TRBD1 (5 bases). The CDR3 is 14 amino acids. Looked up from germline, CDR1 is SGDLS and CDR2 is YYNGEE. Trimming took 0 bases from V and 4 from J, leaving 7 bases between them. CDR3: CASSVDGGNEKLFF. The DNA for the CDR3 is TGTGCCAGCAGCGTAGACGGGGGTAATGAAAAACTGTTTTTT.

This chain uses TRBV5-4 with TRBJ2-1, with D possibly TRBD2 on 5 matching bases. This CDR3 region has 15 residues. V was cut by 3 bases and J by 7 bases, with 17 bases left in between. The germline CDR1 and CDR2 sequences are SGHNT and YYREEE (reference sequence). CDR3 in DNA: TGTGCCAGCAGCTCAACCGCGGGCGGATGGAATGAGCAGTTCTTC. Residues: CASSSTAGGWNEQFF.

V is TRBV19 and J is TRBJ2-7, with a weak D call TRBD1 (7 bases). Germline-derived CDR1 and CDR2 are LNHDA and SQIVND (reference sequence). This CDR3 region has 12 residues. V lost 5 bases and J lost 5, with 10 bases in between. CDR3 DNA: TGTGCCAGTAGTTCCAGGGGGGACGAGCAGTACTTC. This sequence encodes CASSSRGDEQYF.

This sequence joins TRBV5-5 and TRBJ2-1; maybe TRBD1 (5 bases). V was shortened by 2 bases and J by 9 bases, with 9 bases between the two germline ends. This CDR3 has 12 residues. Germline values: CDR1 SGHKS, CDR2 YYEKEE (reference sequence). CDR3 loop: CASSLQVGEQFF. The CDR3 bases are TGTGCCAGCAGCTTACAGGTGGGTGAGCAGTTCTTC.

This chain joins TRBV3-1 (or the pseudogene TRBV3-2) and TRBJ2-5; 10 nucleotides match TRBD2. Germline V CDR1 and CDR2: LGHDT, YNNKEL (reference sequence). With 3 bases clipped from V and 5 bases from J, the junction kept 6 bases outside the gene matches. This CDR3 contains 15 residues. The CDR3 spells CASSQGLGLAETQYF. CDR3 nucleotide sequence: TGTGCCAGCAGCCAGGGTTTGGGACTAGCGGAGACCCAGTACTTC.